This is a list of T cell receptor beta chains from one sample in a study of blood T cell repertoires in COVID-19. Data came from immunoSEQ multiplex PCR; TCRdb stores just in-frame clones and leaves some out. In the table there are around 200,000 clones, 88% of which are singletons. The sample taken for sequencing was peripheral blood. These receptors were taken from a man aged 18 to 30 with active or convalescent COVID-19. CDR3s include the opening cysteine and the closing phenylalanine or tryptophan. The order of the fields is D gene, J gene, clone size, V gene, CDR3 protein, CDR3 DNA. D genes are given only for firm matches. Clone sizes are given selectively: once, few, many, or a class where the clone is expanded.

TRBD2 TRBJ2-7 once TRBV19 CASSNLAGGNEQYF TGTGCCAGTAGTAACCTAGCGGGAGGGAACGAGCAGTACTTC
TRBD2 TRBJ2-1 . TRBV12-5 CASALGLAGANEQFF TGTGCTAGTGCCCTGGGACTAGCGGGAGCCAATGAGCAGTTCTTC
. TRBJ1-4 . TRBV4-3 CASSQDLIRHRDEKLFF TGCGCCAGCAGCCAAGATTTAATACGACACAGAGACGAAAAACTGTTTTTT
TRBD2 TRBJ2-1 . TRBV12-3/TRBV12-4 CASTRGGAEQFF TGTGCCAGCACCCGGGGGGGGGCTGAGCAGTTCTTC
TRBD2 TRBJ2-2 . TRBV7-2 CASSLINGRAWAGELFF TGTGCCAGCAGCTTAATTAACGGGAGGGCCTGGGCCGGGGAGCTGTTTTTT
. TRBJ1-5 . TRBV6-6 CASSIGRLEDQPQHF TGTGCCAGCAGTATCGGCAGACTCGAGGATCAGCCCCAGCATTTT
TRBD2 TRBJ2-3 . TRBV7-8 CASSLMGGIPPDTQYF TGTGCCAGCAGCCTCATGGGAGGGATACCCCCAGATACGCAGTATTTT
. TRBJ1-5 once TRBV28 CASSLGQGFRQPQHF TGTGCCAGCAGTCTGGGACAAGGTTTCCGCCAGCCCCAGCATTTT
. TRBJ1-6 . TRBV18 CASSPGRALNSPLHF TGTGCCAGCTCACCTGGCAGGGCCCTCAATTCACCCCTCCACTTT
TRBD2 TRBJ2-1 . TRBV19 CASSPGLANYNEQFF TGTGCCAGTAGTCCAGGACTAGCGAACTACAATGAGCAGTTCTTC
. TRBJ2-3 . TRBV30 CAWSLGEQNTQYF TGTGCCTGGAGTTTGGGAGAGCAGAATACGCAGTATTTT
. TRBJ1-1 . TRBV5-1 CASSGGRTPMNTEAFF TGCGCCAGCAGCGGTGGGAGGACACCGATGAACACTGAAGCTTTCTTT
TRBD1 TRBJ1-2 . TRBV19 CASSKPSGTGNYGYTF TGTGCCAGTAGTAAACCTTCCGGGACAGGGAACTATGGCTACACCTTC
. TRBJ2-5 . TRBV29-1 CSVYGGSWETQYF TGCAGCGTTTATGGGGGGTCATGGGAGACCCAGTACTTC
. TRBJ1-5 . TRBV19 CASSVQGGNQPQHF TGTGCCAGTAGTGTGCAGGGTGGCAATCAGCCCCAGCATTTT
. TRBJ2-2 . TRBV5-6 CASSLAPWGSVGELFF TGTGCCAGCAGCTTGGCCCCGTGGGGCTCGGTCGGGGAGCTGTTTTTT
. TRBJ1-1 . TRBV4-2 CASSRPDSGEAFF TGTGCCAGCAGCCGCCCGGACTCGGGTGAAGCTTTCTTT
TRBD1 TRBJ1-1 . TRBV12-3/TRBV12-4 CASSWTGGTEAFF TGTGCCAGCAGTTGGACAGGGGGCACTGAAGCTTTCTTT
TRBD1 TRBJ1-2 few TRBV20-1 CSASDRVGYTF TGCAGTGCTTCAGACAGGGTTGGCTACACCTTC
TRBD1 TRBJ1-6 once TRBV5-8 CASSRGTGARGSPLHF TGTGCCAGCAGCCGAGGGACAGGGGCTAGGGGTTCACCCCTCCACTTT
. TRBJ1-6 . TRBV5-5 CASSLRGSPLHF TGTGCCAGCAGCTTGCGCGGTTCACCCCTCCACTTT
TRBD1 TRBJ2-3 . TRBV27 CASSAPGQGTDTQYF TGTGCCAGCAGTGCACCGGGACAGGGCACAGATACGCAGTATTTT
TRBD2 TRBJ2-7 . TRBV9 CASSVASGVGEQYF TGTGCCAGCAGCGTAGCTAGCGGGGTTGGCGAGCAGTACTTC
TRBD2 TRBJ2-5 . TRBV10-1 CASSEASGSMETQYF TGCGCCAGCAGTGAGGCTAGCGGGTCGATGGAGACCCAGTACTTC
. TRBJ2-3 few TRBV4-1 CASSQGRGVLASTDTQYF TGCGCCAGCAGCCAAGGGCGGGGAGTTCTAGCTAGCACAGATACGCAGTATTTT
. TRBJ1-2 . TRBV6-5 CASSRTTNYGYTF TGTGCCAGCAGCCGGACAACCAACTATGGCTACACCTTC
TRBD1 TRBJ1-1 few TRBV28 CASSFRGRRTEAFF TGTGCCAGCAGTTTTAGGGGGCGAAGAACTGAAGCTTTCTTT
. TRBJ2-1 . TRBV4-3 CASSRAGGSNNEQFF TGCGCCAGCAGTCGGGCGGGCGGGTCAAACAATGAGCAGTTCTTC
TRBD1 TRBJ1-3 . TRBV2 CASSPGTEGVNF TGTGCCAGCAGCCCCGGGACAGAAGGCGTGAATTTT
. TRBJ2-1 . TRBV27 CASSLLGGEQFF TGTGCCAGCAGTTTATTGGGAGGTGAGCAGTTCTTC
TRBD2 TRBJ2-7 many TRBV5-1 CASSLGRQGGYEQYF TGCGCCAGCAGCTTGGGACGTCAGGGAGGGTACGAGCAGTACTTC
TRBD1 TRBJ2-3 . TRBV7-2 CASSLFSTRGTVSGTQYF TGTGCCAGCAGCTTATTCTCAACCCGAGGGACAGTCTCTGGGACGCAGTATTTT